The source of this T cell receptor beta chain is a study of cytomegalovirus exposure and HLA in healthy donors. The V and J ends lost 6 bases and 0 bases, in that order; junction bases with no gene match: 5. This CDR3 is 15 amino acids long. Germline V gene lookup returns CDR1 MNHEY and CDR2 SMNVEV (reference sequence). This clone was seen only a few times. Primers included in the PCR were 60 Vbeta and 13 Jbeta primers. TCRdb's copy holds only in-frame clones and misses some; the assay was immunoSEQ multiplex PCR. The data contain more than 40,000 clones, under 60% of them singletons. The rearrangement links TRBV27 to TRBJ2-1; 7 nucleotides agree with TRBD2. The receptor was isolated from a man in his 60s in good health and CMV-seronegative. Sequenced sample: PBMCs. As DNA, the CDR3 is TGTGCCAGCAGATTACTAGCGAGCTCCTACAATGAGCAGTTCTTC. Protein sequence: CASRLLASSYNEQFF.